In this sample, the clone carrying this TCR beta chain turned up many times. Its antigen is as yet unknown. This sample was included in a study of tumor-infiltrating lymphocytes in primary liver carcinoma. Study-wide background: There were roughly 3.5 to 7.5 million productive TCRbeta reads per sample, a yield similar across tissue types.

TCR beta cDNA was made from 500 ng total RNA with a constant-region primer. The TCR beta library was amplified through three nested multiplex PCR rounds in a modified ARM-PCR procedure. Use of TRBV1-TRBV30 forward primers with a C-beta reverse primer characterized the first two PCR rounds, which lasted around 11 cycles each. TCRdb re-called the multiplex PCR reads with MiXCR, one entry per CDR3 protein. The repertoire holds 250,000 to 350,000 distinct CDR3 sequences, with roughly three fifths as singletons. V shed 5 bases and J shed 1 base, with 0 bases lying between them. Germline assignment: CDR1 SQVTM and CDR2 ANQGSEA. This CDR3 is built from 10 residues. Findings of the study overall: Relative to tumor region pairs, the tumor-adjacent and tumor-blood pairs showed overlap that was lower.

Germline DNA was also extracted, with blood RNA taken from unsorted whole blood. The chain carries TRBV29-1 and TRBJ2-1; D not certain. The specimen sequenced was peripheral blood. This clonotype was sampled from a woman aged 30 to 39 with primary liver carcinoma and hepatitis B virus infection. The CDR3 DNA reads TGCAGCGTTTCCTACAATGAGCAGTTCTTC. Protein: CSVSYNEQFF.